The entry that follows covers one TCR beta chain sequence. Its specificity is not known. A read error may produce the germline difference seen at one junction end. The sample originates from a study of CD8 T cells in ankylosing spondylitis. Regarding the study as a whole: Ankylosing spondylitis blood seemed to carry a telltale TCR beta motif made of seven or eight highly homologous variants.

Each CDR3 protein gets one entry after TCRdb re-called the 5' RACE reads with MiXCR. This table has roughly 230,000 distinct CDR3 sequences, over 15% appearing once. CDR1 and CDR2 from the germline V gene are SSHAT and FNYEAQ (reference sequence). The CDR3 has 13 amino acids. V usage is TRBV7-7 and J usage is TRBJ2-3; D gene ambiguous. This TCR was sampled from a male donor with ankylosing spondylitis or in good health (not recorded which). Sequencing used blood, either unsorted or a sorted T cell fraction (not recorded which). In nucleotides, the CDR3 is TGTGCTAGCAGCCCGACCCGCACAGATACGCAGTATTTT. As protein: CASSPTRTDTQYF.